The clone carrying this T cell receptor (beta chain) is a singleton in its sample. The record originates from a study of blood T cell repertoires in COVID-19. Study details: Some COVID-19 samples were acute and others convalescent; all came from the United States, Italy and Spain. In each case, the material was cDNA or gDNA derived from T cells, B-cell-depleted T cells, or PBMCs.

The CDR3 contains 15 residues. V was pared by 0 bases and J by 6 bases, with 14 bases between. The germline CDR1 and CDR2 sequences are LGHDT and YNNKEL (reference sequence). Clones were read by immunoSEQ multiplex PCR, and TCRdb kept only the in-frame ones, dropping some. The profile shows around 18,000 clones, around 80% of them singletons. This clonotype originated in an elderly man with acute or convalescent COVID-19. The sample was peripheral blood. The V and J genes are TRBV3-1 (or the pseudogene TRBV3-2) and TRBJ1-1, with a possible D match to TRBD1 (6 bases). CDR3 protein: CASSQDSRRGSEAFF. CDR3 nucleotides: TGTGCCAGCAGCCAAGACAGTCGCAGGGGTTCTGAAGCTTTCTTT.